These 32 T cell receptor beta chains share one sample of origin, sequenced in a study of T cell clonality in common variable immunodeficiency. Here immunoSEQ multiplex PCR was the method, and the copy in TCRdb shows in-frame clones only, minus some. In total the sample includes about 39,000 clones, none of them seen once. Sample: peripheral blood mononuclear cells. These receptors were collected from a person aged 18 to 75 in good health.

This clone was detected a few times. The read terminates 3 residues before the CDR3 end, so the remaining end is supplied by the germline J gene. The rearrangement links TRBV23-1 to TRBJ1-2; 7 bases are a match to TRBD1. TRBV23-1 is an ORF for which the function is uncertain. This CDR3 is 12 amino acids long. With V trimmed by 5 bases and J by 6 bases, 3 bases remained unmatched. This CDR3 reads CASSYRGDGYTF. Incomplete CDR3 DNA: TGCGCCAGCAGTTACAGGGGAGATGGC.

The table lists this clone with many counts. The CDR3 end is not reached by the read, which stops 3 residues before it; the germline J gene fills it in. The chain links TRBV28 to TRBJ2-2; 7 nucleotides align to TRBD2. Germline loops: CDR1 MDHEN, CDR2 SYDVKM. The V segment lost 0 bases and the J segment 4 bases; nucleotides outside the gene matches: 8. The CDR3 is 17 amino acids. CDR3 DNA, as far as it was read: TGTGCCAGCAGTTTATGGGGGGGGAGGACATCCACCGGGGAG. Translated, it gives CASSLWGGRTSTGE. The entire CDR3 protein reads CASSLWGGRTSTGELFF.

This clone appeared many times. The read terminates 3 residues ahead of where the CDR3 ends, so the germline J gene completes it. The chain combines TRBV23-1 with TRBJ1-3; perhaps TRBD1 as D (6 bases). TRBV23-1 is designated an ORF whose function remains uncertain. The CDR3 loop spans 13 amino acids. V lost 10 bases and J 0 bases, leaving 10 bases between the germline ends. CDR3 in amino acids: CAILGASGNTIYF. The CDR3 bases that were read are TGCGCCATCCTGGGGGCCTCTGGAAACACC.

The table lists this clone with many counts. With the read ending 3 residues before the CDR3 end, the germline J gene is used to fill in that end. The chain joins TRBV6-2 or TRBV6-3 to TRBJ2-7; TRBD2 matches 7 bases. This CDR3 has 15 residues. The V segment lost 2 bases and the J segment 5 bases; nucleotides outside the gene matches: 9. The germline V gene has CDR1 MNHEY and CDR2 SVGEGT. The DNA read from the CDR3 is TGTGCCAGCAGTTACGATAGCGGGCCGCGGAACGAG. Protein product: CASSYDSGPRNE. The full-length CDR3 reads as CASSYDSGPRNEQYF.

As regards this clone: The sequenced fragment ends 3 residues before the CDR3 boundary, so the rest is inferred from the germline J gene. The chain combines TRBV30 with TRBJ2-2, with D possibly TRBD2 on 6 matching bases. Germline-derived CDR1 and CDR2 are GTSNPN and SVGIG (reference sequence). This CDR3 spans 13 amino acids. The CDR3 sequence is CAWAQGGDSPLFF. The CDR3 bases that were read are TGTGCCTGGGCACAAGGAGGGGATTCACCG.

This clone occurred a few times. The observed sequence ends 3 residues before the CDR3 terminus, with the missing tail filled in from the germline J gene. V gene TRBV7-2 combines with J gene TRBJ2-5; D gene uncertain. The CDR3 totals 15 residues. The germline CDR1 and CDR2 sequences are SGHTA and FQGNSA. Trimming took 7 bases from V and 1 from J, leaving 16 bases between them. CDR3 in amino acids: CASNKGLVGQETQYF. CDR3 DNA (partial): TGTGCCAGCAACAAAGGTCTAGTGGGCCAAGAGACC. Combining the CDR3 with reference TRBV7-2 and TRBJ2-5 gives the whole variable domain GAGVSQSPSNKVTEKGKDVELRCDPISGHTALYWYRQSLGQGLEFLIYFQGNSAPDKSGLPSDRFSAERTGGSVSTLTIQRTQQEDSAVYLCASNKGLVGQETQYFGPGTRLLVL.

This clone was seen a handful of times. The sequenced fragment ends 3 residues before the CDR3 boundary, so the rest is inferred from the germline J gene. The chain joins TRBV27 to TRBJ2-7; D is possibly TRBD2 (6 bases). Trimming stripped 1 base from V and 4 bases from J, with 11 bases between. The CDR3 runs 14 residues. Germline-derived CDR1 and CDR2 are MNHEY and SMNVEV (reference sequence). The sequenced part of the CDR3 DNA is TGTGCCAGCAGTTTATTCGGGACTTCTTACGAG. Residues: CASSLFGTSYE. The whole CDR3 sequence is CASSLFGTSYEQYF.

About this clone itself: The read gets to within 3 residues of the CDR3 end, and the germline J gene fills in the rest. The V and J genes are TRBV6-1 and TRBJ1-1, with TRBD1 matching 10 bases. Germline values: CDR1 MNHNS, CDR2 SASEGT. CDR3 length: 14 residues. CDR3 in amino acids: CASSETGGSYEAFF. The CDR3 DNA, read in part, is TGTGCCAGCAGTGAGACAGGGGGCTCCTACGAG.

This clone was detected many times. The DNA ends 3 residues before the CDR3 does, and the rest of the CDR3 is filled in from the germline J gene. This sequence joins TRBV6-1 and TRBJ2-7; D possibly corresponds to TRBD2 (5 bases). Trimming stripped 0 bases from V and 3 bases from J, with 9 bases between. CDR1 is MNHNS and CDR2 is SASEGT in the germline V gene. CDR3 length: 14 residues. This chain's CDR3 is CASSEATGFYEQYF. CDR3 bases read: TGTGCCAGCAGTGAAGCAACGGGGTTCTACGAG.

With respect to this clone: The read comes to an end 3 residues before the CDR3 does, leaving the germline J gene to fill in the end. The chain uses TRBV5-1 and TRBJ2-1; TRBD2 matches 13 bases. CDR1 and CDR2 from the germline V gene are SGHRS and YFSETQ. V dropped 1 base and J dropped 7; count of bases not matched to a gene: 8. The CDR3 is 17 residues long. The CDR3 loop reads CASSLSITSGRGNEQFF. CDR3 DNA, as far as it was read: TGCGCCAGCAGCTTGTCAATAACTAGCGGGAGGGGGAATGAG.

A word on this clone: With the read ending 3 residues before the CDR3 end, the germline J gene is used to fill in that end. The V and J genes are TRBV7-9 and TRBJ2-2, with no clear D. The CDR3 is 12 amino acids. In germline, CDR1 is SEHNR, CDR2 FQNEAQ (reference sequence). The covered CDR3 bases are TGTGCCAGCAGCACACAATCTTCACCG. This gives the protein CASSTQSSP. The CDR3 in its entirety is CASSTQSSPLFF.

This clone was recorded at least ten times. The read falls 3 residues short of the CDR3 end, and the missing part is taken from the germline J gene. The chain has TRBV19 and TRBJ2-3; TRBD2 agrees at 7 bases. CDR1 LNHDA and CDR2 SQIVND come from the germline V gene (reference sequence). CDR3 size: 13 residues. V was pared by 5 bases and J by 2 bases, with 1 base of the junction left unmatched. CDR3 amino acids: CASSGDYTDTQYF. The CDR3 DNA, read in part, is TGTGCCAGTAGTGGGGACTACACAGATACG.

Ten or more counts support this clone. This CDR3 is CASSGRDRTYNEQFF. The CDR3 DNA, read in part, is TGTGCCAGCAGCGGACGGGACAGGACCTACAATGAG. The chain is built from TRBV9 and TRBJ2-1; 8 bases agree with TRBD1. With the read ending 3 residues before the CDR3 end, the germline J gene is used to fill in that end. The germline gives CDR1 SGDLS, CDR2 YYNGEE. V lost 3 bases, J lost 2 bases, and 4 bases stayed unmatched. This CDR3 is 15 amino acids long. Combining the CDR3 with reference TRBV9 and TRBJ2-1 gives the whole variable domain DSGVTQTPKHLITATGQRVTLRCSPRSGDLSVYWYQQSLDQGLQFLIQYYNGEERAKGNILERFSAQQFPDLHSELNLSSLELGDSALYFCASSGRDRTYNEQFFGPGTRLTVL.

This clone was counted many times. The sequence runs out 3 residues before the end of the CDR3; the remainder is reconstructed from the germline J gene. J is TRBJ1-5 and V is TRBV30; 8 bases align to TRBD1. V lost 5 bases to trimming and J lost 6 bases; unmatched junction nucleotides: 6. Germline V CDR1 and CDR2: GTSNPN, SVGIG (reference sequence). This CDR3 comprises 13 residues. CDR3 sequence reads: CAWGTGLSQPQHF. The covered CDR3 bases are TGTGCCTGGGGGACAGGACTAAGTCAGCCC. Full variable domain (rest looked up from reference TRBV30 and TRBJ1-5): SQTIHQWPATLVQPVGSPLSLECTVEGTSNPNLYWYRQAAGRGLQLLFYSVGIGQISSEVPQNLSASRPQDRQFILSSKKLLLSDSGFYLCAWGTGLSQPQHFGDGTRLSIL.

As concerns this clone: The CDR3 end falls 3 residues outside the read, so it is completed with the germline J gene. The J gene is TRBJ2-7, the V gene TRBV7-2, with TRBD2 identical over 11 bases. The V and J ends lost 3 bases and 0 bases, in that order; junction bases with no gene match: 1. CDR1 is SGHTA and CDR2 is FQGNSA in the germline V gene. The CDR3 spans 15 residues. The CDR3 sequence: CASSLTSGISYEQYF. The DNA read from the CDR3 is TGTGCCAGCAGCTTGACTAGCGGGATCTCCTACGAG.

With respect to this clone: Sequencing ends 3 residues short of the CDR3 end; the germline J gene provides the rest. The chain uses TRBV19 and TRBJ2-4; TRBD2 matches at 7 bases. This CDR3 contains 15 residues. Germline CDR1 and CDR2: LNHDA and SQIVND (reference sequence). CDR3 protein: CASSTPGEGNYGQYF. The CDR3 bases that were read are TGTGCCAGTAGTACCCCGGGGGAGGGAAACTATGGT.

This clone occurred a few times. The observed sequence ends 3 residues before the CDR3 terminus, with the missing tail filled in from the germline J gene. V is TRBV7-6 and J is TRBJ2-7; D unclear. CDR1 is SGHVS and CDR2 is FNYEAQ in the germline V gene. The CDR3 length is 15 residues. V lost 7 bases to trimming and J lost 6 bases, with 22 bases between them. CDR3 DNA (partial): TGTGCCAGCACCCTTAAAGCAGGCCCGGTCGTCGAG. This codes for CASTLKAGPVVE. The whole CDR3 is CASTLKAGPVVEQYF.

As concerns this clone: The read finishes 3 residues shy of the CDR3 end, and the germline J gene is used to complete it. The V gene is TRBV7-9, the J gene TRBJ1-1, with a possible D match to TRBD1 (5 bases). The CDR3 covers 13 residues. Per germline, CDR1 SEHNR and CDR2 FQNEAQ (reference sequence). CDR3 DNA, as far as it was read: TGTGCCAGCAGCCGGGGGGGGGACGATGGC. Its translation: CASSRGGDDG. The CDR3 as a whole reads CASSRGGDDGAFF.

This clone has just a few counts. The read comes to an end 3 residues before the CDR3 does, leaving the germline J gene to fill in the end. The rearrangement uses TRBV25-1 and TRBJ1-1, with D possibly matching TRBD1 (6 bases). This CDR3 contains 16 residues. Trimming removed 3 bases from V and 3 bases from J, with 17 bases in between. Germline CDR1 MGHDK, CDR2 SYGVNS. Here the CDR3 reads CASSDRGGGGDTEAFF. The sequenced part of the CDR3 DNA is TGTGCCAGCAGTGATCGGGGGGGCGGTGGGGACACTGAA.

This clone was seen ten or more times. The read gets to within 3 residues of the CDR3 end, and the germline J gene fills in the rest. The chain links TRBV19 to TRBJ1-5; D perhaps matches TRBD1 (5 bases). V lost 0 bases and J 7 bases, leaving 16 bases between the germline ends. The CDR3 extends over 16 amino acids. Per germline, CDR1 LNHDA and CDR2 SQIVND (reference sequence). The CDR3 region is CASSIEGLRQGQPQHF. CDR3 bases read: TGTGCCAGTAGTATAGAGGGGCTACGGCAGGGCCAGCCC.

This clone was detected ten times or more. The CDR3 end is not reached by the read, which stops 3 residues before it; the germline J gene fills it in. The rearrangement joins TRBV3-1 (or the pseudogene TRBV3-2) to TRBJ2-7, with 7 bases identical to TRBD2. Germline CDR1 is LGHDT and CDR2 is YNNKEL (reference sequence). V lost 6 bases, J lost 0 bases, and 8 bases stayed unmatched. The CDR3 is 15 amino acids. This CDR3 is CASRLGTTSSYEQYF. CDR3 DNA, as far as it was read: TGTGCCAGCAGGCTTGGGACTACCAGCTCCTACGAG.

This clone was detected ten times or more. CDR3 bases read: TGTGCCAGCAGCTTAAAACTAGCGGGACCCTACAATGAG. Translated: CASSLKLAGPYNE. The complete CDR3 sequence is CASSLKLAGPYNEQFF. The V gene is TRBV7-8, the J gene TRBJ2-1; TRBD2 agrees at 10 bases. Coverage ceases 3 residues before the CDR3 finishes, and the germline J gene fills in the end. CDR3 length equals 16 residues. The trim removed 2 bases at V and 2 bases at J, leaving 3 bases unmatched. Germline V lookup: CDR1 SGHVS, CDR2 FQNEAQ.

This clone was counted a few times. A much larger clone is a single base away; this may be a read error. This chain's CDR3 is CASRKELGRGREGANVLFF. CDR3 DNA, as far as it was read: TGTGCCAGCAGGAAAGAACTGGGTAGGGGTCGGGAAGGGGCCAACGTA. The gene calls are TRBV2 and TRBJ1-4; possibly TRBD1 for D (5 bases). With the read ending 3 residues before the CDR3 end, the germline J gene is used to fill in that end. Per the germline V gene, CDR1 is SNHLY and CDR2 is FYNNEI. This CDR3 has 19 amino acids.

With regard to this clone: The DNA ends 3 residues before the CDR3 does, and the rest of the CDR3 is filled in from the germline J gene. The chain employs TRBV7-8 and TRBJ2-3, with D perhaps matching TRBD1 (5 bases). This CDR3 is 14 amino acids long. Per germline, CDR1 SGHVS and CDR2 FQNEAQ. CDR3 sequence: CASSGQFWSQPQYF. CDR3 bases read: TGTGCCAGCAGTGGACAATTCTGGAGCCAGCCG.

The table lists this clone with many counts. The missing CDR3 end, 3 residues past where the read stops, is filled in from the germline J gene. This rearrangement joins TRBV7-3 to TRBJ2-1; 9 positions match TRBD2. CDR3 length: 16 residues. Germline-derived CDR1 and CDR2 are SGHTA and FQGTGA. J gave up 6 bases and V 1 base, and 7 bases lay outside the gene matches. The CDR3 protein is CASSLSPTSGTNEQFF. The sequenced part of the CDR3 DNA is TGTGCCAGCAGCTTAAGTCCGACTAGCGGCACCAATGAG.

This clone was seen repeatedly, ten times or more. The read ends 3 residues early relative to the CDR3; the germline J gene fills the gap. This chain connects TRBV29-1 to TRBJ2-7; tentative D call: TRBD2 (6 bases). The CDR3 is made up of 11 amino acids. V lost 7 bases, J lost 4 bases, and 11 bases lay in between. The germline gives CDR1 SQVTM, CDR2 ANQGSEA. CDR3: CSAHRGYEQYF. CDR3 DNA (partial): TGCAGCGCCCACCGGGGGTACGAG.

The sample holds many counts of this clone. The CDR3 bases that were read are TGCGCCAGCACCGTGACAGGGGGCACTGAA. Amino acids: CASTVTGGTE. The whole CDR3 region reads CASTVTGGTEAFF. J is TRBJ1-1 and V is TRBV5-1, with TRBD1 identical over 9 bases. The CDR3 end falls 3 residues outside the read, so it is completed with the germline J gene. Germline assignment: CDR1 SGHRS and CDR2 YFSETQ. There are 13 residues in the CDR3. Trimming cost V 6 bases and J 4 bases; bases outside gene matches: 4.

This clone has more than one count but fewer than ten. Sequencing ends 3 residues short of the CDR3 end; the germline J gene provides the rest. This chain uses TRBV2 with TRBJ1-2, with D unresolved. Germline-derived CDR1 and CDR2 are SNHLY and FYNNEI. This CDR3 comprises 15 residues. Partial CDR3 DNA: TGTGCCAGCTCTAGCGGGAGGGCCTCCTACAATGAC. As protein: CASSSGRASYND. The whole CDR3 region reads CASSSGRASYNDYTF.

This clone was observed many times. The CDR3 sequence: CSVEGAGYEQYF. The CDR3 DNA, read in part, is TGCAGCGTTGAAGGGGCAGGATACGAG. The chain is built from TRBV29-1 and TRBJ2-7, with D hard to call. The read terminates 3 residues before the CDR3 end, so the remaining end is supplied by the germline J gene. CDR1 SQVTM and CDR2 ANQGSEA come from the germline V gene. The ends were cut back, 1 base at V and 4 bases at J, with 8 bases in the middle. This CDR3 spans 12 amino acids.

There are a few counts of this clone. The read finishes 3 residues shy of the CDR3 end, and the germline J gene is used to complete it. The chain joins TRBV25-1 to TRBJ2-5, with a weak D call TRBD1 (6 bases). Trimming took off 2 bases at V and 5 bases at J, with 15 bases between the two ends. Per the germline V gene, CDR1 is MGHDK and CDR2 is SYGVNS. The CDR3 sequence is 15 residues long. CDR3 amino acids: CASSEMGHWEETQYF. The sequenced CDR3 bases are TGTGCCAGCAGTGAAATGGGACACTGGGAGGAGACC.

Concerning this clone itself: The read finishes 3 residues shy of the CDR3 end, and the germline J gene is used to complete it. This sequence joins TRBV5-1 and TRBJ2-7; TRBD1 matches at 12 bases. V lost 4 bases and J lost 6; bases outside the gene matches: 14. The CDR3 is 17 amino acids. Per germline, CDR1 SGHRS and CDR2 YFSETQ. CDR3 sequence: CASSPAPGTGGLSEQYF. The CDR3 bases that were read are TGCGCCAGCAGCCCCGCGCCCGGGACAGGGGGCCTCTCCGAG.

Many counts were recorded for this clone. One end of the junction does not line up with germline, which may come from a read error. The CDR3 end lies 3 residues beyond the end of the read and is filled in from the germline J gene. V is TRBV2 and J is TRBJ1-5; tentative D call: TRBD1 (6 bases). The CDR3 length is 14 residues. Germline CDR1 is SNHLY and CDR2 is FYNNEI. This chain's CDR3 is CASRGSGGNQPQHF. Incomplete CDR3 DNA: TGTGCCAGCAGGGGGTCGGGGGGCAACCAGCCC.